The present entry profiles one T cell receptor beta chain with its context. Its antigen is currently unknown. These data are taken from a study of CD8+ T cells in alopecia areata. As for the study in general: Patients received oral tofacitinib, 5 to 10 mg twice daily, for moderate-to-severe alopecia areata. Tofacitinib treatment spanned 6 to 18 months, with 6 months off drug afterward. Study-wide findings and caveats: Resident alphabeta T cells of normal skin are also sequenced in scalp samples. Normal scalp showed lower clonality than lesional scalp, especially alopecia totalis/universalis.

It was cDNA, reverse transcribed from extracted RNA, that served as the sequencing template. Libraries were prepared by immunoSEQ multiplex PCR; TCRdb keeps only in-frame clonotypes and omits some of them. The table has 200,000 or so clones, approximately 52% seen once. The CDR3 extends over 14 amino acids. Germline assignment: CDR1 LNHDA and CDR2 SQIVND (reference sequence). V was cut by 7 bases and J by 8 bases, with 20 bases left in between. This chain connects TRBV19 to TRBJ1-1; D unresolved. The sample consisted of CD4+ T cells sorted from blood, taken at week 0. The TCR sequence derives from a human donor with alopecia areata. CDR3 in amino acids: CASIPRRSAGEAFF. The CDR3 region has the DNA TGTGCCAGTATACCCCGACGGTCCGCCGGGGAAGCTTTCTTT.